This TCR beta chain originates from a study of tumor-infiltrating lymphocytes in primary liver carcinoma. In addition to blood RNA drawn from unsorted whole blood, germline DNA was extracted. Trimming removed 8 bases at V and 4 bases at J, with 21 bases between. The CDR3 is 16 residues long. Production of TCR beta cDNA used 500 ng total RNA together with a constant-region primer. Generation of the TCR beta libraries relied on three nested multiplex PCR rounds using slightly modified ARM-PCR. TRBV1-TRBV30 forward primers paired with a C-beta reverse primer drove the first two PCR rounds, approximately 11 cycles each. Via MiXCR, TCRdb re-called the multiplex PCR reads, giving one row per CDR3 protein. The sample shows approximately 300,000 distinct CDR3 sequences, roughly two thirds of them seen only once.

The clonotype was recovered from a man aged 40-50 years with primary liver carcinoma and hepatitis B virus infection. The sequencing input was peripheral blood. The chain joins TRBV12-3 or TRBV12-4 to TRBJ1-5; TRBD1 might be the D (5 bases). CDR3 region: CASLRAGGHPNQPQHF. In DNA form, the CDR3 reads TGTGCCAGCCTTCGGGCAGGAGGACATCCGAATCAGCCCCAGCATTTT.